This T cell receptor (beta chain) emerged from a study of spatial heterogeneity in lung cancer. Turning to the study itself: The donors, around 71 patients with untreated early-stage non-small cell lung cancer, provided the samples. Where they were available, follow-up PBMC samples were sequenced, at a median of around 2 years after resection.

As for this clonotype: Its antigen is not identified.

Broader study findings: The appearance of ubiquitous expanded tumor TCRs in blood was greater at resection than follow-up.

The time point denotes: blood at routine non-recurrence follow-up after resection. Sequencing of whole RNA from tumor, nontumor lung or frozen PBMC involved no sorting. TCRdb passed the 5' RACE reads through MiXCR, listing each CDR3 protein once. The repertoire holds under 150,000 distinct CDR3 sequences, with less than 14% as singletons. Germline V gene sequence: CDR1 DFQATT, CDR2 SNEGSKA (reference sequence). Unmatched junction bases numbered 13, after V lost 3 bases and J lost 5 bases. CDR3 length: 16 residues. The receptor was isolated from a female donor with early-stage non-small cell lung cancer. The sequenced sample was PBMCs, obtained at follow-up. The V gene is TRBV20-1, the J gene TRBJ1-5; 7 bases are shared with TRBD1. CDR3 coding DNA: TGCAGTGCTAGGGTTCAGGGGACAGTTGCGGATCAGCCCCAGCATTTT. Its translation: CSARVQGTVADQPQHF.